This T cell receptor (beta chain) was documented in a study of tumor-infiltrating lymphocytes in localized non-small cell lung cancer. TCRdb's table, derived via immunoSEQ multiplex PCR, lists solely in-frame clones and lacks some. Of 10,000 to 15,000 clones listed, 70% to 90% are singletons. This clone was found once. The CDR3 loop spans 15 amino acids. In germline, CDR1 is MGHDK, CDR2 SYGVNS. J lost 5 bases, V lost 3 bases, and 7 bases had no gene match. The rearrangement joins TRBV25-1 to TRBJ2-5; 9 bases agree with TRBD2. This sequence originates from a human donor with non-small cell lung cancer. The material sequenced was uninvolved lung tissue not adjacent to the tumor. CDR3 sequence: CASSDGREGRETQYF. CDR3 DNA sequence: TGTGCCAGCAGTGACGGGCGGGAGGGCCGGGAGACCCAGTACTTC.